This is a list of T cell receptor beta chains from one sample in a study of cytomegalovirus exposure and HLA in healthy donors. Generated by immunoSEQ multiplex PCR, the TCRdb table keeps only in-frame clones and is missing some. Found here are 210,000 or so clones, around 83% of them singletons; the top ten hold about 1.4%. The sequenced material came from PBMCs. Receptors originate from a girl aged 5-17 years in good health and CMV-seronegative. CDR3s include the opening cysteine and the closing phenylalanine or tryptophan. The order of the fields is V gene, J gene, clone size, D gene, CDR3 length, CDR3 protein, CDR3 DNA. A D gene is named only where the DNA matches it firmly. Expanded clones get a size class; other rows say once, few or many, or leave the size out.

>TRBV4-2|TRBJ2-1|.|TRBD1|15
CASSREGTAYNEQFF
TGTGCCAGCAGCCGGGAAGGGACAGCCTACAATGAGCAGTTCTTC
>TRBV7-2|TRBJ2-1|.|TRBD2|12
CATSSGYNEQFF
TGTGCCACCTCTAGCGGCTACAATGAGCAGTTCTTC
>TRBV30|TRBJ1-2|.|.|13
CAWRYETAVRYTF
TGTGCCTGGAGGTACGAGACAGCAGTAAGATACACCTTC
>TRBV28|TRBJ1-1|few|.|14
CASSLSGRNTEAFF
TGTGCCAGCAGTTTATCAGGCAGGAACACTGAAGCTTTCTTT
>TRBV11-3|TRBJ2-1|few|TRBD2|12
CASSLTGGTQFF
TGTGCCAGCAGCTTGACGGGAGGGACACAGTTCTTC
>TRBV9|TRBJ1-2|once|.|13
CASSPGRGYGYTF
TGTGCCAGCAGCCCAGGGCGCGGCTATGGCTACACCTTC
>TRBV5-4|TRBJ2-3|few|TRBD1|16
CASSLRRTGNTDTQYF
TGTGCCAGCAGCTTGCGACGGACAGGGAACACAGATACGCAGTATTTT
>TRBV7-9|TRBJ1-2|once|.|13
CASSLQDFYGYTF
TGTGCCAGCAGCTTACAGGATTTCTATGGCTACACCTTC
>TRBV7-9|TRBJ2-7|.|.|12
CSSRTDRYEQYF
TGTTCCAGCAGGACAGACCGATACGAGCAGTACTTC
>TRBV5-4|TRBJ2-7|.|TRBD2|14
CASSLAAGEDEQYF
TGTGCCAGCAGCTTGGCAGCGGGAGAGGACGAGCAGTACTTC
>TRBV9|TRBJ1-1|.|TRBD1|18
CASSATMGTGRTNPEAFF
TGTGCCAGCAGCGCTACGATGGGGACAGGGAGGACGAACCCTGAAGCTTTCTTT
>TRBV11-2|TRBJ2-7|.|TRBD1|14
CASSLGDSSYEQYF
TGTGCCAGCAGCTTAGGGGACAGTTCCTACGAGCAGTACTTC
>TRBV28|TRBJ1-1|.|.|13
CASSLDLDTEAFF
TGTGCCAGCAGTTTAGACCTAGACACTGAAGCTTTCTTT
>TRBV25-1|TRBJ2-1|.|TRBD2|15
CASSELAGAHNEQFF
TGTGCCAGCAGTGAATTGGCGGGAGCTCATAATGAGCAGTTCTTC
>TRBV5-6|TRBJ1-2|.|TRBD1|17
CASSLEEGATSGYGYTF
TGTGCCAGCAGCTTGGAGGAGGGGGCGACGAGCGGCTATGGCTACACCTTC
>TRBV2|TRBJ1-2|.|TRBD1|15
CASSVIGDRNYGYTF
TGTGCCAGCAGTGTAATTGGGGACAGGAACTATGGCTACACCTTC
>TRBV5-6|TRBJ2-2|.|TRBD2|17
CASSQPELAGDTGELFF
TGTGCCAGCAGCCAACCAGAACTAGCGGGAGACACCGGGGAGCTGTTTTTT
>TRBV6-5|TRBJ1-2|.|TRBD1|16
CASSYRTGEDRYGYTF
TGTGCCAGCAGTTACCGGACAGGAGAGGACCGCTATGGCTACACCTTC
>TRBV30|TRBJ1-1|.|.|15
CAWILRGTMNTEAFF
TGTGCCTGGATCCTTCGTGGGACAATGAACACTGAAGCTTTCTTT
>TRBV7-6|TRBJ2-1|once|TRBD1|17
CASSLRDREVSYNEQFF
TGTGCCAGCAGCTTACGGGACAGGGAAGTTTCCTACAATGAGCAGTTCTTC
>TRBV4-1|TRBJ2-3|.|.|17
CASSQGSVLALTDTQYF
TGCGCCAGCAGCCAAGGGTCGGTGCTAGCGCTCACAGATACGCAGTATTTT
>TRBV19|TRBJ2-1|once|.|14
CASSAIVPNNEQFF
TGTGCCAGTAGTGCGATAGTTCCGAACAATGAGCAGTTCTTC
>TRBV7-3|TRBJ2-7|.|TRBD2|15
CASSLMASGSHEQYF
TGTGCCAGCAGCTTAATGGCTAGCGGGAGCCACGAGCAGTACTTC
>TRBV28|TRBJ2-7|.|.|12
CASSPPGCEQYF
TGTGCCAGCAGTCCGCCAGGGTGCGAGCAGTACTTC
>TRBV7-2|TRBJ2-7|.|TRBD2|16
CASSQGPLAGAYEQYF
TGTGCCAGCAGCCAAGGGCCCCTAGCGGGGGCCTACGAGCAGTACTTC
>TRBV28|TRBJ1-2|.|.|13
CASTPGISHGYTF
TGTGCCAGCACACCAGGCATCTCCCATGGCTACACCTTC
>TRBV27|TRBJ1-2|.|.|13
CASQGSVGYGYTF
TGTGCCAGCCAGGGTAGTGTTGGCTATGGCTACACCTTC
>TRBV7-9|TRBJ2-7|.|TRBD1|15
CASSLVSGTGYEQYF
TGTGCCAGCAGCCTAGTATCCGGGACAGGCTACGAGCAGTACTTC
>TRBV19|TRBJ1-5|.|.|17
CASSPTVGAPRGQPQHF
TGTGCCAGTAGTCCCACCGTCGGGGCCCCGCGGGGTCAGCCCCAGCATTTT
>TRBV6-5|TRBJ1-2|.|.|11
CAIGVKYGYTF
TGTGCCATCGGGGTTAAATATGGCTACACCTTC
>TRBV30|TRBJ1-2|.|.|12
CAWSGGGYGYTF
TGTGCCTGGAGCGGGGGGGGGTATGGCTACACCTTC
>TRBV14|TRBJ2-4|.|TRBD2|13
CASSLGTTYIQYF
TGTGCCAGCAGCCTAGGGACTACCTACATTCAGTACTTC
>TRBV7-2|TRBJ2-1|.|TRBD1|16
CASSLRTGGSYNEQFF
TGTGCCAGCAGCTTGAGGACAGGGGGCTCCTACAATGAGCAGTTCTTC
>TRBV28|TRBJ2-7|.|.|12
CASSLTHLEQYF
TGTGCCAGCAGCCTTACACACCTCGAGCAGTACTTC
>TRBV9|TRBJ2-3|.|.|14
CASTRSSGTDTQYF
TGTGCCAGCACCAGATCATCCGGGACAGATACGCAGTATTTT
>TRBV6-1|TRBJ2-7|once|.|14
CASTQGIQVYEQYF
TGTGCCAGCACCCAGGGGATACAAGTCTACGAGCAGTACTTC
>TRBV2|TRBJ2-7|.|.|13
CASSVEKTYEQYF
TGTGCCAGCAGTGTAGAGAAGACCTACGAGCAGTACTTC
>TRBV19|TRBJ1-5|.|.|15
CASSMLPRSNQPQHF
TGTGCCAGTAGTATGCTGCCGCGTAGCAATCAGCCCCAGCATTTT
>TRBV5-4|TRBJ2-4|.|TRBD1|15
CASSLDPTGKNIQYF
TGTGCCAGCAGCTTAGACCCGACAGGGAAAAACATTCAGTACTTC
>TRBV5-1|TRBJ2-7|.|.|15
CASSFGGSDAYEQYF
TGCGCCAGCAGCTTCGGTGGTAGCGATGCTTACGAGCAGTACTTC
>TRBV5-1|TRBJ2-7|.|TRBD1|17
CASSSHRAGTGPYEQYF
TGCGCCAGCAGCTCCCACAGAGCCGGGACAGGCCCCTACGAGCAGTACTTC
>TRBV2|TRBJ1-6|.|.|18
CASSESYPGQSITSPLHF
TGTGCCAGCAGTGAAAGTTATCCGGGACAATCGATAACTTCACCCCTCCACTTT
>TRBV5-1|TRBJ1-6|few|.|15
CASSTSTGAQSPLHF
TGCGCCAGCAGCACCTCGACAGGCGCCCAATCACCCCTCCACTTT
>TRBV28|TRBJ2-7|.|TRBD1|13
CASSWDRVYEQYF
TGTGCCAGCAGTTGGGACAGGGTCTACGAGCAGTACTTC
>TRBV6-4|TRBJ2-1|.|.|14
CASSETRNSGEQFF
TGTGCCAGCAGTGAAACCCGCAACAGTGGTGAGCAGTTCTTC
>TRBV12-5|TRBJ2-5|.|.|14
CASGPSGLQETQYF
TGTGCTAGTGGTCCCTCAGGACTCCAAGAGACCCAGTACTTC
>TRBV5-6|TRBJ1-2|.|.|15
CASSLYGGADYGYTF
TGTGCCAGCAGCTTGTACGGGGGGGCGGACTATGGCTACACCTTC
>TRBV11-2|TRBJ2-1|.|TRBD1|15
CASSSAGGSYNEQFF
TGTGCCAGCAGCAGTGCAGGGGGCTCCTACAATGAGCAGTTCTTC